Presented here are 22 T cell receptor beta chains from one specimen sequenced in a study of early T cells in non-severe SARS-CoV-2 infection. TCRdb fed the 5' RACE reads into MiXCR, producing one record per CDR3 protein. This table holds tens of thousands of distinct CDR3 sequences, 5.5% to 7.5% found once. The sequencing sample was made of whole blood. These receptors all come from an adult who was a healthcare worker with PCR-confirmed SARS-CoV-2 infection or an uninfected control (not recorded which).

The V gene is TRBV24-1, the J gene TRBJ2-1, with D maybe TRBD2 (6 bases). The length of the CDR3 is 18 residues. Trimming pared 9 bases from V and 0 bases from J, leaving 23 bases between. Germline V CDR1 and CDR2: KGHDR, SFDVKD. Here the CDR3 reads CATDPLSRGSGSYNEQFF. Here the CDR3 DNA reads TGTGCCACCGACCCTCTATCACGGGGGAGCGGCTCCTACAATGAGCAGTTCTTC.

The chain couples TRBV12-5 to TRBJ1-1; weak D call: TRBD1 (6 bases). Trimming pared 1 base from V and 0 bases from J, leaving 6 bases between. The CDR3 sequence is 14 residues long. Germline CDR1 and CDR2: LGHNT and FRNRAP. In DNA, the CDR3 is TGTGCTAGTGGTTTGGGACAGGTGAACACTGAAGCTTTCTTT. It codes for CASGLGQVNTEAFF.

This clonotype was picked up many times. CDR3 sequence (DNA): TGTGCCAGCAGCACAAGACTAGCGGGGGGAGATACGCAGTATTTT. This sequence encodes CASSTRLAGGDTQYF. The chain recombines TRBV6-2 or TRBV6-3 with TRBJ2-3, with 13 bases matching TRBD2. This CDR3 is built from 15 residues. V was pared by 6 bases and J by 5 bases, with 5 bases of the junction left unmatched. Per the germline V gene, CDR1 is MNHEY and CDR2 is SVGEGT.

This clonotype was counted at least ten times. This chain joins TRBV2 and TRBJ2-1, with D possibly being TRBD2 (5 bases). The CDR3 is made up of 14 amino acids. CDR1 is SNHLY and CDR2 is FYNNEI in the germline V gene. The V gene lost 6 bases and the J gene lost 8 bases, with 17 bases spanning the gap. CDR3 DNA sequence: TGTGCCAGCAGCGGGAATCTAGTTCTCCATGAGCAGTTCTTC. This sequence encodes CASSGNLVLHEQFF.

The chain recombines TRBV15 with TRBJ1-1; D gene unclear. V lost 2 bases and J lost 1, with 11 bases in between. Germline V gives CDR1 LNHNV, CDR2 YYDKDF (reference sequence). The length of the CDR3 is 15 residues. For the CDR3, the DNA is TGTGCCACCAGCAGATCGGAGACTCGGAACACTGAAGCTTTCTTT. It specifies CATSRSETRNTEAFF.

Ten or more counts support this clonotype. The CDR3 loop is CASSVGLARINEQFF. Here the CDR3 DNA reads TGTGCCAGCAGCGTAGGACTAGCGCGAATTAATGAGCAGTTCTTC. This rearrangement joins TRBV9 to TRBJ2-1; 8 bases are a match to TRBD2. Germline-derived CDR1 and CDR2 are SGDLS and YYNGEE. V dropped 0 bases and J dropped 7; count of bases not matched to a gene: 6. The CDR3 is made up of 15 amino acids.

The V gene is TRBV12-3 or TRBV12-4, the J gene TRBJ2-7; 7 bases match TRBD1. J gave up 6 bases and V 6 bases, and 2 bases lay outside the gene matches. The CDR3 spans 11 residues. This chain's CDR3 is CASSRQGEQYF. The CDR3 DNA reads TGTGCCAGCAGCCGACAGGGCGAGCAGTACTTC.

This clonotype was seen more than once but under ten times. This chain joins TRBV10-2 and TRBJ1-5; no clear D. V was shortened by 6 bases and J by 1 base, with 16 bases between the two germline ends. Per germline, CDR1 WSHSY and CDR2 SAAADI. The CDR3 covers 16 residues. In nucleotides, the CDR3 is TGCGCCAGCAGGCCCGCGGGAGGTGCCAGCAATCAGCCCCAGCATTTT. Protein product: CASRPAGGASNQPQHF.

This clonotype has a handful of counts. The CDR3 DNA follows: TGCGCCAGCAGCTTGACGACAGGGACCTACGAGCAGTACTTC. Protein product: CASSLTTGTYEQYF. The rearrangement links TRBV5-1 to TRBJ2-7, with 7 bases fitting TRBD1. Germline trimming cut 1 base from V and 2 bases from J; bases unmatched to any gene: 3. This CDR3 has 14 amino acids. Germline loops: CDR1 SGHRS, CDR2 YFSETQ.

The DNA of the CDR3 is TGCAGTGCTAGAGGACAAGACAGCGAAAACATTCAGTACTTC. Translation gives CSARGQDSENIQYF. This chain links TRBV20-1 with TRBJ2-4; tentative D call: TRBD1 (5 bases). The CDR3 extends over 14 amino acids. The ends were cut back, 1 base at V and 5 bases at J, with 12 bases in the middle. Germline loops: CDR1 DFQATT, CDR2 SNEGSKA (reference sequence).

This clonotype was observed a few times. One end of the junction is discordant with germline, which a read error may explain. The rearrangement uses TRBV7-2 and TRBJ2-1; D is perhaps TRBD2 (5 bases). Germline V lookup: CDR1 SGHTA, CDR2 FQGNSA. The CDR3 has 14 residues. The CDR3 spells CASSLGTSFNEQFF. CDR3 coding DNA: TGTGCCAGCAGCTTAGGGACTTCCTTCAATGAGCAGTTCTTC.

The genes are TRBV6-1 and TRBJ1-6; the D gene is possibly TRBD1 (5 bases). Trimming took off 2 bases at V and 9 bases at J, with 17 bases between the two ends. Germline values: CDR1 MNHNS, CDR2 SASEGT. The length of the CDR3 is 16 residues. The CDR3 sequence is CASSETVVPGTSPLHF. The CDR3 DNA reads as TGTGCCAGCAGTGAAACGGTCGTCCCCGGGACTTCACCCCTCCACTTT.

The chain joins TRBV12-3 or TRBV12-4 to TRBJ2-7, with D possibly TRBD2 on 6 matching bases. Trimming took 6 bases from V and 0 from J, leaving 12 bases between them. The CDR3 is 14 residues long. The chain's CDR3 is CASSKGSGSYEQYF. CDR3 nucleotides: TGTGCCAGCAGCAAGGGTAGCGGCTCCTACGAGCAGTACTTC.

The table lists this clonotype with many counts. The genes are TRBV5-1 and TRBJ2-4; 7 bases map to TRBD1. This CDR3 is built from 14 residues. CDR1 SGHRS and CDR2 YFSETQ come from the germline V gene. After removal of 4 bases from V and 5 bases from J, the junction contained 6 bases not matched to a gene. DNA of the CDR3: TGCGCCAGCAGCCTCCGGGACAGTGAAAACATTCAGTACTTC. Its protein is CASSLRDSENIQYF. Complete variable domain (other parts from reference TRBV5-1 and TRBJ2-4): KAGVTQTPRYLIKTRGQQVTLSCSPISGHRSVSWYQQTPGQGLQFLFEYFSETQRNKGNFPGRFSGRQFSNSRSEMNVSTLELGDSALYLCASSLRDSENIQYFGAGTRLSVL.

This sequence joins TRBV28 and TRBJ2-1, with 9 bases lining up with TRBD1. The J segment lost 5 bases and the V segment lost 4 bases, leaving 9 bases of the junction unmatched. The germline V gene encodes CDR1 MDHEN and CDR2 SYDVKM. This CDR3 contains 16 residues. The CDR3 DNA sequence: TGTGCCAGCAGTTCCCCGGCGGGACAGGGAAACAATGAGCAGTTCTTC. It translates to CASSSPAGQGNNEQFF.

This clonotype has only a few counts. V gene TRBV15 combines with J gene TRBJ1-3, with D hard to call. Germline CDR1 LNHNV, CDR2 YYDKDF (reference sequence). V shed 0 bases and J shed 4 bases, with 4 bases lying between them. The CDR3 loop spans 13 amino acids. CDR3: CATSRDIGNTIYF. CDR3 nucleotides: TGTGCCACCAGCAGAGATATCGGAAACACCATATATTTT.

The V gene is TRBV18, the J gene TRBJ2-3, with D perhaps given as TRBD1 or TRBD2 (6 bases each). The CDR3 is 14 amino acids. The germline CDR1 and CDR2 sequences are KGHSH and LQKENI. Trimming removed 6 bases from V and 3 bases from J, with 13 bases in between. CDR3 DNA sequence: TGTGCCAGCTCCCTAGGCGGGACAACAGATACGCAGTATTTT. This sequence encodes CASSLGGTTDTQYF.

This clonotype was seen ten or more times. The chain combines TRBV10-2 with TRBJ2-1; D unclear. Trimming shortened V by 3 bases and J by 2 bases, and 8 bases separated the two germline ends. CDR3 length: 14 amino acids. Germline CDR1 is WSHSY and CDR2 is SAAADI. The CDR3 protein is CASSEDWTYNEQFF. DNA of the CDR3: TGCGCCAGCAGTGAAGACTGGACCTACAATGAGCAGTTCTTC.

This clonotype was seen more than once but under ten times. The rearrangement uses TRBV12-3 or TRBV12-4 and TRBJ1-6; tentatively, D is TRBD1 (5 bases). The CDR3 runs to 15 residues. Trimming cost V 4 bases and J 9 bases, with 16 bases left between them. The CDR3 DNA follows: TGTGCCAGCAGTTCGGCCCGGGACGGGCGTTCACCCCTCCACTTT. Translation gives CASSSARDGRSPLHF.

The rearrangement joins TRBV29-1 to TRBJ2-1, with TRBD1 matching over 7 bases. The CDR3 is 14 amino acids. V shed 6 bases, J shed 5 bases, and the junction held 10 bases outside the gene matches. Germline CDR1 reads SQVTM; CDR2 reads ANQGSEA. The DNA of the CDR3 is TGCAGCGTAGCCGGGACAGAAAAAAACAATGAGCAGTTCTTC. Its translation is CSVAGTEKNNEQFF.

This clonotype was detected many times. The chain combines TRBV19 with TRBJ1-5; D is possibly TRBD1 (6 bases). The CDR3 runs 14 residues. Germline CDR1 is LNHDA and CDR2 is SQIVND (reference sequence). Trimming pared 6 bases from V and 2 bases from J, leaving 11 bases between. The CDR3 loop reads CASSKAGGNQPQHF. In DNA, the CDR3 is TGTGCCAGTAGCAAAGCAGGGGGCAATCAGCCCCAGCATTTT.

This clonotype was found a few times. The rearrangement joins TRBV20-1 to TRBJ2-2; 10 bases agree with TRBD1. The CDR3 consists of 16 residues. Germline V CDR1 and CDR2: DFQATT, SNEGSKA (reference sequence). V was pared by 0 bases and J by 3 bases, with 4 bases of the junction left unmatched. CDR3 DNA: TGCAGTGCTAGAGATTCTGGGACAGGGGACACCGGGGAGCTGTTTTTT. This sequence encodes CSARDSGTGDTGELFF.